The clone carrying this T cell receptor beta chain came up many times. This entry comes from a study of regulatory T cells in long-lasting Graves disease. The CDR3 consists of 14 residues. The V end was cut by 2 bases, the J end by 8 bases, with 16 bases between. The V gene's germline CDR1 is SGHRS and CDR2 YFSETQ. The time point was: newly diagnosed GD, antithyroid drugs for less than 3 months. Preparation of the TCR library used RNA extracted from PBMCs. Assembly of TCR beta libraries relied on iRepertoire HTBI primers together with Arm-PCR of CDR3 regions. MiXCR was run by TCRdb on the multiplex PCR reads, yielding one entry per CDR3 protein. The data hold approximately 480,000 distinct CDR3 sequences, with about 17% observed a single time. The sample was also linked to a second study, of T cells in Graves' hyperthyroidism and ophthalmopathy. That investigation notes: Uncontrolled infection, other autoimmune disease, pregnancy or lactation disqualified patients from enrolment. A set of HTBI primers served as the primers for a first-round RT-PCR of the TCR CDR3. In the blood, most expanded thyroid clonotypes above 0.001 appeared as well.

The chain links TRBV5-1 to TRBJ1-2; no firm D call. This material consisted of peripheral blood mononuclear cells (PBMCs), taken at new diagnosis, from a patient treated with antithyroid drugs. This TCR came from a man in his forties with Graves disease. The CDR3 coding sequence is TGCGCCAGCAGCTTTACAACGTCACCCCTAGGCTACACCTTC. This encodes CASSFTTSPLGYTF.